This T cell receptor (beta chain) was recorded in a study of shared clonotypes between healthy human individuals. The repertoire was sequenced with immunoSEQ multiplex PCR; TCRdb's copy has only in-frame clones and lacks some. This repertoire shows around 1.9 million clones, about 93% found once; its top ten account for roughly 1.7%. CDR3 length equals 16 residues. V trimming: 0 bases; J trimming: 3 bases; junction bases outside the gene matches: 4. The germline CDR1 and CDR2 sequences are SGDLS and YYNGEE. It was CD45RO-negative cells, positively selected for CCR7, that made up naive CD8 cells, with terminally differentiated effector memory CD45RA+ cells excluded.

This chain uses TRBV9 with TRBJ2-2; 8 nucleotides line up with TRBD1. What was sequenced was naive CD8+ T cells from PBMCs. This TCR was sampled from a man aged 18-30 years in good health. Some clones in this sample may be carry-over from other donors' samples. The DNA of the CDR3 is TGTGCCAGCAGCGTAGGAGACAGGGGCTACACCGGGGAGCTGTTTTTT. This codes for CASSVGDRGYTGELFF.